The 16 T cell receptor beta chains below were found in one sample sequenced in a study of T-cell memory formation after mild COVID-19. TCRdb independently ran MiXCR on the 5' RACE reads; one entry per CDR3 protein. The data contain 130,000 to 150,000 distinct CDR3 sequences, 6% to 7% of them singletons. The sample consisted of PBMCs or a T cell subset sorted from them (not recorded which). The receptors originated from an adult woman who had mild COVID-19 (a few samples of this study predate the infection). Cell type and time point are not known.

This clonotype showed up just a few times. This chain joins TRBV7-8 and TRBJ1-1, with 8 bases matching TRBD1. Losses at the gene ends were 6 bases for V and 1 base for J; bases not matched to a gene: 10. In germline, CDR1 is SGHVS, CDR2 FQNEAQ. This CDR3 is 16 amino acids long. CDR3 DNA sequence: TGTGCCAGCAGTCTCTCAGGGGGCGTCCGGAACACTGAAGCTTTCTTT. As protein: CASSLSGGVRNTEAFF.

In its sample, this clonotype was seen many times. The rearrangement joins TRBV10-3 to TRBJ2-1; 10 nucleotides match TRBD2. Germline trimming cut 3 bases from V and 7 bases from J; bases unmatched to any gene: 9. The germline gives CDR1 ENHRY, CDR2 SYGVKD. There are 16 residues in the CDR3. In nucleotides, the CDR3 is TGTGCCATCAGTGACCTCACTAGCGGGATGGGTAATGAGCAGTTCTTC. Translating gives CAISDLTSGMGNEQFF.

This clonotype showed up many times. The chain couples TRBV20-1 to TRBJ2-7; D may be TRBD2 (6 bases). Trimming took 8 bases from V and 6 from J, leaving 14 bases between them. Germline CDR1 reads DFQATT; CDR2 reads SNEGSKA (reference sequence). The CDR3 loop spans 11 amino acids. CDR3 protein: CSPLGGTEQYF. The CDR3, as DNA: TGCAGTCCATTGGGAGGCACCGAGCAGTACTTC.

The chain joins TRBV7-2 to TRBJ2-6; 8 bases match TRBD2. V lost 3 bases, J lost 1 base, and 8 bases stayed unmatched. From germline, CDR1 is SGHTA and CDR2 FQGNSA. This CDR3 has 18 amino acids. CDR3 nucleotide sequence: TGTGCCAGCAGCTTGGCGCTCGGGGGGGGATCTGGGGCCAACGTCCTGACTTTC. It is translated as CASSLALGGGSGANVLTF.

The sample holds a few counts of this clonotype. The V and J genes are TRBV21-1 and TRBJ2-6; the DNA was not compared with TRBD2, the D call given in the table. TRBV21-1 is a listed pseudogene. This CDR3 spans 17 amino acids. CDR3 sequence: CASSHRDCHSGANVLTF. The CDR3 DNA reads TGTGCCAGCAGCCACCGGGACTGCCACTCTGGGGCCAACGTCCTGACTTTC.

This clonotype occurred many times. The rearrangement joins TRBV5-4 to TRBJ1-2, with TRBD1 identical over 9 bases. CDR3 size: 16 residues. V shed 0 bases, J shed 4 bases, and the junction held 7 bases outside the gene matches. CDR1 SGHNT and CDR2 YYREEE come from the germline V gene (reference sequence). Here the CDR3 reads CASSLGTGGRGYGYTF. CDR3 bases: TGTGCCAGCAGCTTGGGAACAGGGGGCAGAGGCTATGGCTACACCTTC.

This clonotype showed up many times. V usage is TRBV7-9 and J usage is TRBJ1-3, with D perhaps matching TRBD1 (6 bases). In germline, CDR1 is SEHNR, CDR2 FQNEAQ (reference sequence). V dropped 5 bases and J dropped 1 base, with 9 bases sitting between them. CDR3 size: 14 residues. CDR3 sequence (DNA): TGTGCCAGCAGCCACACAGGGTCTGGAAACACCATATATTTT. Translated: CASSHTGSGNTIYF.

This clonotype was counted at least ten times. The rearrangement uses TRBV7-9 and TRBJ2-7; D remains unclear. The CDR3 has 13 residues. CDR1 SEHNR and CDR2 FQNEAQ come from the germline V gene (reference sequence). Trimming left V 0 bases short and J 3 bases short, with 6 bases between. CDR3 residues: CASSLALDYEQYF. The CDR3 nucleotides read TGTGCCAGCAGCTTAGCGCTAGACTACGAGCAGTACTTC.

V usage is TRBV15 and J usage is TRBJ2-1; 7 bases match TRBD2. Per the germline V gene, CDR1 is LNHNV and CDR2 is YYDKDF (reference sequence). Unmatched junction bases numbered 2, after V lost 3 bases and J lost 0 bases. The CDR3 sequence is 15 residues long. CDR3 DNA: TGTGCCACCAGCAGCGGGGGGAGCTCCTACAATGAGCAGTTCTTC. The encoded protein is CATSSGGSSYNEQFF.

The chain couples TRBV6-5 to TRBJ1-1; D is unclear. V lost 8 bases, J lost 4 bases, and 14 bases lay in between. The germline V gene encodes CDR1 MNHEY and CDR2 SVGAGI. CDR3 length: 13 residues. The CDR3 DNA reads TGTGCCAGCTGGGCCGGGGTGGCCACTGAAGCTTTCTTT. Protein product: CASWAGVATEAFF.

This clonotype was recorded many times. The chain employs TRBV20-1 and TRBJ2-4; D may match TRBD1 or TRBD2 (6 bases each). Trimming pared 0 bases from V and 2 bases from J, leaving 20 bases between. Germline values: CDR1 DFQATT, CDR2 SNEGSKA (reference sequence). This CDR3 is built from 18 residues. CDR3 coding DNA: TGCAGTGCTAGAGAATCCGGGGGCGCGAAGTTTTCCAAAAACATTCAGTACTTC. The encoded protein is CSARESGGAKFSKNIQYF.

This clonotype showed up many times. The rearrangement uses TRBV29-1 and TRBJ2-7; TRBD1 agrees at 8 bases. Trimming cost V 6 bases and J 5 bases; bases outside gene matches: 15. The CDR3 consists of 15 residues. CDR1 is SQVTM, CDR2 ANQGSEA, per germline. CDR3 region: CSVSRQGTLSDEQYF. CDR3 nucleotides: TGCAGCGTATCCAGACAGGGGACCCTCAGCGACGAGCAGTACTTC.

The chain couples TRBV6-2 or TRBV6-3 to TRBJ2-7, with D possibly TRBD1 on 6 matching bases. V was cut by 4 bases and J by 4 bases, with 11 bases left in between. Germline lookup yields CDR1 MNHEY and CDR2 SVGEGT. The CDR3 is 13 amino acids. DNA of the CDR3: TGTGCCAGCAGTTTTGGACAGAAGTACGAGCAGTACTTC. This sequence encodes CASSFGQKYEQYF.

This clonotype was detected many times. This rearrangement joins TRBV7-9 to TRBJ2-7, with TRBD1 identical over 8 bases. The germline CDR1 and CDR2 sequences are SEHNR and FQNEAQ (reference sequence). The CDR3 runs 12 residues. V lost 1 base, J lost 11 bases, and 4 bases stayed unmatched. CDR3 nucleotides: TGTGCCAGCAGCTTAGAAGGGACAGGCAAGTACTTC. This sequence encodes CASSLEGTGKYF.

In its sample, this clonotype was seen a few times. The rearrangement links TRBV7-2 to TRBJ2-3, with 7 bases aligning to TRBD2. The CDR3 loop spans 18 amino acids. The germline V gene encodes CDR1 SGHTA and CDR2 FQGNSA. After removal of 1 base from V and 4 bases from J, the junction contained 14 bases not matched to a gene. DNA of the CDR3: TGTGCCAGCAGCTTAGTATCTGGGGGGGAAGGTGGTGCAGATACGCAGTATTTT. Protein sequence: CASSLVSGGEGGADTQYF.

This clonotype came up a few times. The CDR3 reads CASSFSGQTNQPQHF. The CDR3 DNA sequence: TGTGCCAGCAGCTTCTCGGGACAGACCAATCAGCCCCAGCATTTT. This chain joins TRBV11-2 and TRBJ1-5; the match to TRBD1 covers 7 bases. The germline V gene encodes CDR1 SGHAT and CDR2 FQNNGV. The CDR3 extends over 15 amino acids. The trim removed 3 bases at V and 3 bases at J, leaving 5 bases unmatched. The whole variable domain, filled in from reference TRBV11-2 and TRBJ1-5, reads EAGVAQSPRYKIIEKRQSVAFWCNPISGHATLYWYQQILGQGPKLLIQFQNNGVVDDSQLPKDRFSAERLKGVDSTLKIQPAKLEDSAVYLCASSFSGQTNQPQHFGDGTRLSIL.